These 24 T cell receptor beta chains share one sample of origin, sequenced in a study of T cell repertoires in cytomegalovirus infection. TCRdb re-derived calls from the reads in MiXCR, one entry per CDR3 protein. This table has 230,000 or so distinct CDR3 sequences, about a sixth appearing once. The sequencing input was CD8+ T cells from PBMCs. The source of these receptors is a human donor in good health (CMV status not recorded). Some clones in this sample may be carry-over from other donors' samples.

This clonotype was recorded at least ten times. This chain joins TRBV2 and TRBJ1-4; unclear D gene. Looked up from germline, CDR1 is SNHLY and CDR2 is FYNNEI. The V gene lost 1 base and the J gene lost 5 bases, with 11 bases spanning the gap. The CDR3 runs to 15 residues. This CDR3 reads CASSEVYAGNEKLFF. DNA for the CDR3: TGTGCCAGCAGTGAAGTGTATGCGGGGAATGAAAAACTGTTTTTT.

The CDR3 loop is CASSELLDVTLYNEQFF. CDR3 bases: TGTGCCAGCAGTGAACTCCTCGATGTCACCCTTTACAATGAGCAGTTCTTC. The genes are TRBV6-1 and TRBJ2-1, with D unclear. Germline CDR1 MNHNS, CDR2 SASEGT. This CDR3 region has 17 residues. Trimming shortened V by 2 bases and J by 4 bases, and 18 bases separated the two germline ends.

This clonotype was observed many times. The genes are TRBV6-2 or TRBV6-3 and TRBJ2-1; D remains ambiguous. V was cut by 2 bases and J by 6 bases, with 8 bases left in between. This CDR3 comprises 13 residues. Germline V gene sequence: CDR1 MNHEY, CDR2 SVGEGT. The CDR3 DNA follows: TGTGCCAGCAGTTACAATATCGGCAATGAGCAGTTCTTC. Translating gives CASSYNIGNEQFF.

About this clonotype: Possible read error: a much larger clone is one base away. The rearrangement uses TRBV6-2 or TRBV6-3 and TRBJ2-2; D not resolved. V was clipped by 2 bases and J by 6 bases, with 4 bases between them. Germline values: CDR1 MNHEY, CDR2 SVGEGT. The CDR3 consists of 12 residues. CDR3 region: CASSYAAGELFF. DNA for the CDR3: TGTGCCAGCAGTTACGCCGCCGGGGAGCTGTTTTTT.

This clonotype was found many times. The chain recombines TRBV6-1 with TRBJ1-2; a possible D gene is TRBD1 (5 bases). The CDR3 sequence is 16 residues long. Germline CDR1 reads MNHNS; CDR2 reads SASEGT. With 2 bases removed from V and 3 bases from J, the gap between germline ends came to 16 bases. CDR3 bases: TGTGCCAGCAGTGAATGGAAGGGCAGGGATGACTATGGCTACACCTTC. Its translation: CASSEWKGRDDYGYTF.

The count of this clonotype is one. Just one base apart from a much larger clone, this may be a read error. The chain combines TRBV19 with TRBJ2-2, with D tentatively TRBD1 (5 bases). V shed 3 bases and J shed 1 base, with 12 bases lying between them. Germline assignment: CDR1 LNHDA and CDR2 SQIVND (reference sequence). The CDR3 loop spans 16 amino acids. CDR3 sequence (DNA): TGTGCCAGTAGTATCCCGGTACAGGAGAACACCGGGGAGCTGTTTTTT. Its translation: CASSIPVQENTGELFF.

The CDR3: CASSLGGVWSPLHF. In nucleotides, the CDR3 is TGTGCCAGCAGTCTCGGGGGGGTTTGGTCACCCCTCCACTTT. The chain carries TRBV6-2 or TRBV6-3 and TRBJ1-6, with D possibly matching TRBD1 (5 bases). This CDR3 contains 14 residues. The V end was cut by 5 bases, the J end by 10 bases, with 15 bases between. In germline, CDR1 is MNHEY, CDR2 SVGEGT.

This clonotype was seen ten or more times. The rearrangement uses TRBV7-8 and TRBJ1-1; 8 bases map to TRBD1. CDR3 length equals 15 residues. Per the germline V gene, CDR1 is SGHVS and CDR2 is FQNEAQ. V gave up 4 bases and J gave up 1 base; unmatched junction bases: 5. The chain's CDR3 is CASSWTGLGNTEAFF. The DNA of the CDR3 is TGTGCCAGCAGCTGGACAGGGCTTGGGAACACTGAAGCTTTCTTT.

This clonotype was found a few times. CDR3: CSASSYRQALFYGYTF. In DNA, the CDR3 is TGCAGTGCCTCATCTTACAGACAAGCACTTTTCTATGGCTACACCTTC. This chain joins TRBV20-1 and TRBJ1-2; no clear D gene. CDR1 DFQATT and CDR2 SNEGSKA come from the germline V gene (reference sequence). The CDR3 is made up of 16 amino acids. Trimming stripped 6 bases from V and 4 bases from J, with 24 bases between.

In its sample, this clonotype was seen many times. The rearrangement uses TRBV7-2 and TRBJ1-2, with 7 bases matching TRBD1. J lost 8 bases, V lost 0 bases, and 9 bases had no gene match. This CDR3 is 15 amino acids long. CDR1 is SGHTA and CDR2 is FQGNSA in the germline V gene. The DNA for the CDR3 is TGTGCCAGCAGCTTAGCGAGGGGGCGCGTTGACGGCTACACCTTC. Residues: CASSLARGRVDGYTF.

CDR3 sequence: CASSISETSYEQYF. CDR3 coding DNA: TGTGCCAGTAGTATCTCAGAAACCTCCTACGAGCAGTACTTC. This rearrangement joins TRBV19 to TRBJ2-7; D ambiguous. This CDR3 is built from 14 residues. CDR1 is LNHDA and CDR2 is SQIVND in the germline V gene (reference sequence). Trimming removed 3 bases at V and 0 bases at J, with 9 bases between.

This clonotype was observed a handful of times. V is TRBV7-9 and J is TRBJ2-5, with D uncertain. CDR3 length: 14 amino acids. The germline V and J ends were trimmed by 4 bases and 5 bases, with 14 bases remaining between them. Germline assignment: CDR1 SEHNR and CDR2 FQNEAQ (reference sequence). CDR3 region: CASSSLSTAETQYF. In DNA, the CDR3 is TGTGCCAGCAGCTCACTCTCTACCGCGGAGACCCAGTACTTC.

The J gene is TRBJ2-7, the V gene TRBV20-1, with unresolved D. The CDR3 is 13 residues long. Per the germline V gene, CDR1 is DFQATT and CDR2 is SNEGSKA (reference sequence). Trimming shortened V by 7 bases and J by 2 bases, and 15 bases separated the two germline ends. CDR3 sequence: CSVRSGETYEQYF. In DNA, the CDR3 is TGCAGTGTGCGGTCGGGTGAAACCTACGAGCAGTACTTC.

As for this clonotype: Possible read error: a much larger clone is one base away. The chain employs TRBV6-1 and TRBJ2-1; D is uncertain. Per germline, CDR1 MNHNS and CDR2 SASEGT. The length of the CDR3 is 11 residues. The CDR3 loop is CASGEVGEQFF. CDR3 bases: TGTGCCAGCGGTGAGGTAGGAGAGCAGTTCTTC.

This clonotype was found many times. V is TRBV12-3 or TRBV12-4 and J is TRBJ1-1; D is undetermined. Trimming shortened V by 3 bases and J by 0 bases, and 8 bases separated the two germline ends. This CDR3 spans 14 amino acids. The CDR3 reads CASSFEPVNTEAFF. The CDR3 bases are TGTGCCAGCAGTTTTGAGCCAGTGAACACTGAAGCTTTCTTT.

This CDR3 is CSVGWTGMNTEAFF. CDR3 bases: TGCAGCGTTGGGTGGACAGGCATGAACACTGAAGCTTTCTTT. This chain connects TRBV29-1 to TRBJ1-1; 7 nucleotides match TRBD1. The J segment lost 0 bases and the V segment lost 4 bases, leaving 5 bases of the junction unmatched. The CDR3 has 14 amino acids. CDR1 is SQVTM, CDR2 ANQGSEA, per germline.

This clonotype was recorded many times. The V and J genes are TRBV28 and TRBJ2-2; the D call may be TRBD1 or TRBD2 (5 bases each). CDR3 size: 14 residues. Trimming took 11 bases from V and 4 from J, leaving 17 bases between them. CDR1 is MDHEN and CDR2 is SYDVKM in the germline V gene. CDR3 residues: CAGRTGQVTGELFF. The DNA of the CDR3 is TGTGCCGGAAGAACGGGGCAGGTCACCGGGGAGCTGTTTTTT.

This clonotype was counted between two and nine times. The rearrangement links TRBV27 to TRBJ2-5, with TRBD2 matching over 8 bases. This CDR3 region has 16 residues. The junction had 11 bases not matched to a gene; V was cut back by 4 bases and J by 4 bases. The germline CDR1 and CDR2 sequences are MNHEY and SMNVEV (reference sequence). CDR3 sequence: CASSWTGTRGGETQYF. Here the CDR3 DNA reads TGTGCCAGCAGTTGGACCGGGACTAGGGGAGGAGAGACCCAGTACTTC.

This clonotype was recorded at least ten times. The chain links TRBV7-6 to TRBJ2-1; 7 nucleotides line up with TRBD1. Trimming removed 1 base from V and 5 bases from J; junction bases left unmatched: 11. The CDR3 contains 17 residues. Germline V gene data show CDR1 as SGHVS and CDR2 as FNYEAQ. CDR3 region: CASSLGAGGVGNNEQFF. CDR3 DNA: TGTGCCAGCAGCTTAGGTGCAGGGGGAGTTGGAAACAATGAGCAGTTCTTC.

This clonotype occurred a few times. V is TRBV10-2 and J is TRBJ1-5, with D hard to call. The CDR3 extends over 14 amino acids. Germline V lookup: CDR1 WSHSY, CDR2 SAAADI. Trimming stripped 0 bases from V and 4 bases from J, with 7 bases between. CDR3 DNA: TGCGCCAGCAGTGAGTCGAGGGTTAATCAGCCCCAGCATTTT. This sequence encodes CASSESRVNQPQHF.

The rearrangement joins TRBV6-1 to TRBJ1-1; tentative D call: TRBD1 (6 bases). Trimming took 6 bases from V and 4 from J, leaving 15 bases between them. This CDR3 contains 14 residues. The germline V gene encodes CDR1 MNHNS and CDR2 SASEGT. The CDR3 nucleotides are TGTGCCAGCAGCCTCGGGCAGGGGCGCACTGAAGCTTTCTTT. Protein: CASSLGQGRTEAFF.

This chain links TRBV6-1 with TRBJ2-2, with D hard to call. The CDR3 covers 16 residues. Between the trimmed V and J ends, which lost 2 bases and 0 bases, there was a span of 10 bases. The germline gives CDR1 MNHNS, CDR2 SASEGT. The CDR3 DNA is TGTGCCAGCAGTGAATGGGTGAACCCGAACACCGGGGAGCTGTTTTTT. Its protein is CASSEWVNPNTGELFF.

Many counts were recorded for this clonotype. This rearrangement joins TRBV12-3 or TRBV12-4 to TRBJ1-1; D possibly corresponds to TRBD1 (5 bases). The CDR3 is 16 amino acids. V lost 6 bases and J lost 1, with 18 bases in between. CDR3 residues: CASRNYRGITNTEAFF. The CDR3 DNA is TGTGCCAGCAGAAATTATCGGGGGATCACGAACACTGAAGCTTTCTTT.

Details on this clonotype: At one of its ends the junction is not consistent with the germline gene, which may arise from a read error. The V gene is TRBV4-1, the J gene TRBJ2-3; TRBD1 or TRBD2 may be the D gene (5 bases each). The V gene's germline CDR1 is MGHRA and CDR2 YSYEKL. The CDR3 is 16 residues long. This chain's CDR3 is CASSLNVGTPTDTQYF. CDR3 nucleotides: TGTGCCAGCAGCCTCAATGTCGGGACCCCCACAGATACGCAGTATTTT.